The rows below give T cell receptor beta chains drawn from one sample of a study of shared clonotypes between healthy human individuals. Using immunoSEQ multiplex PCR, the repertoire was profiled, and TCRdb retains in-frame clones only, with some absent. This sample yields 950,000 to 1,200,000 clones, of which about 80% are seen a single time; roughly 0.83% belongs to the top ten. Sequenced material: memory CD4+ T cells from PBMCs. These receptors were collected from a man younger than 30 in good health. Some clones in this sample may be carry-over from other donors' samples. CDR3s include the opening cysteine and the closing phenylalanine or tryptophan. Each record gives: V gene, J gene, D gene, clone size, CDR3 DNA, CDR3 protein. The D gene is left open where the match is weak. The size field is filled for only some rows; it gives once, few, many or a size class.

>TRBV9|TRBJ2-1|TRBD2|-
TGTGCCAGCAGCGTGTCTAGCGGGACCTACAATGAGCAGTTCTTC
CASSVSSGTYNEQFF
>TRBV2|TRBJ1-2|-|-
TGTGCCAGCAGTGAAGCGGCTTTGGGCTGCACCTTC
CASSEAALGCTF
>TRBV7-2|TRBJ1-3|-|-
TGTGCCAGCAGCCTCTTATCTGGAAACACCATATATTTT
CASSLLSGNTIYF
>TRBV7-6|TRBJ1-1|-|-
TGTGCCAGCAGCTTAGCGGCGGGATTGAACACTGAAGCTTTCTTT
CASSLAAGLNTEAFF
>TRBV28|TRBJ2-7|-|-
TGTGCCAGCAGTTTTTCGATGGGGACCTACGAGCAGTACTTC
CASSFSMGTYEQYF
>TRBV14|TRBJ2-7|-|few
TGTGCCAGCAGCCAAGGCTTACCGGGATTGAACGAGCAGTACTTC
CASSQGLPGLNEQYF
>TRBV5-4|TRBJ2-5|-|-
TGTGCCAGCAGCTTGGCCTTAGGGAAGGAGACCCAGTACTTC
CASSLALGKETQYF
>TRBV28|TRBJ2-1|-|-
TGTGCCAGCAGTTTATTGGCTGAGCAGTTCTTC
CASSLLAEQFF
>TRBV2|TRBJ2-1|TRBD1|-
TGTGCCAGCAGTGAATTCCGGACAGGGGGAAATGAGCAGTTCTTC
CASSEFRTGGNEQFF
>TRBV5-5|TRBJ1-4|-|-
TGTGCCAGCAGCTTGCAGCAGGGCCTAAATGAAAAACTGTTTTTT
CASSLQQGLNEKLFF
>TRBV5-1|TRBJ1-1|-|-
TGCGCCAGCAGCGTCAGGGGTTTCGGCACTGAAGCTTTCTTT
CASSVRGFGTEAFF
>TRBV18|TRBJ2-4|-|-
TGTGCCAGCTCACCGAGTTCGGGAAGAAACATTCAGTACTTC
CASSPSSGRNIQYF
>TRBV5-1|TRBJ1-2|-|-
TGCGCCAGCAGCTTGGACAGGGTTCACTATGGCTACACCTTC
CASSLDRVHYGYTF
>TRBV18|TRBJ1-4|-|-
TGTGCCAGCTCACCAAGCGTGACAGTGAATGAAAAACTGTTTTTT
CASSPSVTVNEKLFF
>TRBV6-6|TRBJ2-3|-|-
TGTGCCAGCACCGCCGATAGCACAGATACGCAGTATTTT
CASTADSTDTQYF
>TRBV5-1|TRBJ2-7|-|-
TGCGCCAGCAGCCCCCTGGAGGGGGAGATCGAGCAGTACTTC
CASSPLEGEIEQYF
>TRBV7-9|TRBJ1-2|TRBD1|-
TGTGCCAGCAGCTCAACCCCCGGGACAGGGGTCGGCACCTTC
CASSSTPGTGVGTF
>TRBV7-2|TRBJ1-5|TRBD1|-
TGTGCCAGCAGCTACGACAGGGACAATCAGCCCCAGCATTTT
CASSYDRDNQPQHF
>TRBV28|TRBJ1-4|-|-
TGTGCCAGCATAAGCAGGGTTAATCGAAAACTGTTTTTT
CASISRVNRKLFF
>TRBV5-1|TRBJ2-2|-|many
TGCGCCAGCAGCCTCGGGGGGAACACCGGGGAGCTGTTTTTT
CASSLGGNTGELFF
>TRBV9|TRBJ1-4|TRBD1|-
TGTGCCAGCAGCTTGACAGGGGGCAATGAAAAACTGTTTTTT
CASSLTGGNEKLFF
>TRBV5-1|TRBJ2-1|-|-
TGCGCCAGCAGCTTGTCATTCAATGAGCAGTTCTTC
CASSLSFNEQFF
>TRBV28|TRBJ1-1|-|-
TGTGCCAGCAGTTTAGGGTCCGCCGCGGTTGAGACTGAAGCTTTCTTT
CASSLGSAAVETEAFF
>TRBV28|TRBJ2-3|TRBD1|-
TGTGCCAGCAGTGGACAGGGCCTAGATACGCAGTATTTT
CASSGQGLDTQYF
>TRBV9|TRBJ2-7|-|-
TGTGCCAGCAGCGTAGGGGTGGGATCCTACGAGCAGTACTTC
CASSVGVGSYEQYF
>TRBV5-1|TRBJ1-1|-|-
TGCGCCAGCAGCTTGGCTAGCGGGACCAACACTGAAGCTTTCTTT
CASSLASGTNTEAFF
>TRBV5-1|TRBJ1-1|TRBD1|few
TGCGCCAGCAGCCAGGGGGTGAACACTGAAGCTTTCTTT
CASSQGVNTEAFF
>TRBV9|TRBJ2-3|-|-
TGTGCCAGCAGCGCCGGACGCACAGATACGCAGTATTTT
CASSAGRTDTQYF
>TRBV28|TRBJ1-2|-|-
TGTGCCAGCATTAACCCCCAGGGATTATATGGCTACACCTTC
CASINPQGLYGYTF
>TRBV12-5|TRBJ1-2|-|few
TGTGCTAGTGGTCCCCCCTCCGGGCCCGACTATGGCTACACCTTC
CASGPPSGPDYGYTF
>TRBV4-2|TRBJ1-3|TRBD1|many
TGTGCCAGCAGCCTGGGGACAGACAGAAACACCATATATTTT
CASSLGTDRNTIYF
>TRBV7-6|TRBJ2-3|TRBD1|-
TGTGCCAGCAGCTTACGGAGGGACAGGGGAATTGATACGCAGTATTTT
CASSLRRDRGIDTQYF
>TRBV21-1|TRBJ2-6|-|-
TGTGCCAGCAGCCCCAGGCGCTCTGGGGCCAACGTCCTGACTTTC
CASSPRRSGANVLTF
>TRBV11-3|TRBJ2-1|-|-
TGTGCCAGCAGCTTAGGGGATGGGGGCCCAGCATTCGGTGAGCAGTTCTTC
CASSLGDGGPAFGEQFF
>TRBV5-4|TRBJ1-1|-|-
TGTGCCAGCAGCGTGGGAGGGGCCCTGAACACTGAAGCTTTCTTT
CASSVGGALNTEAFF
>TRBV5-1|TRBJ1-2|-|-
TGCGCCAGCAGCTTGGACCAAGTTCAAGGAGGCTACACCTTC
CASSLDQVQGGYTF
>TRBV5-4|TRBJ2-4|TRBD2|few
TGTGCCAGCAGCTTGTTTAACGGGGGGGGCGCCAAAAACATTCAGTACTTC
CASSLFNGGGAKNIQYF
>TRBV6-5|TRBJ2-7|-|-
TGTGCCAGCAGGCCCGGCAGGGGTCCGGCCTACGAGCAGTACTTC
CASRPGRGPAYEQYF
>TRBV2|TRBJ2-4|-|-
TGTGCCAGCAGTGAACTAGCCAAAAACATTCAGTACTTC
CASSELAKNIQYF
>TRBV29-1|TRBJ1-5|TRBD1|-
TGCAGCGTGGGACAGGGGGCGGCTCAGCCCCAGCATTTT
CSVGQGAAQPQHF
>TRBV5-1|TRBJ1-5|-|few
TGCGCCAGCAGCTCAAATGGGGCAGATCAGCCCCAGCATTTT
CASSSNGADQPQHF
>TRBV5-6|TRBJ1-2|TRBD1|once
TGTGCCAGCAGGTGGACAGGGAGGGCCCATGGCTACACCTTC
CASRWTGRAHGYTF
>TRBV6-1|TRBJ2-3|-|-
TGTGCCAGCAGTGTGGACAAAGGCACAGATACGCAGTATTTT
CASSVDKGTDTQYF
>TRBV2|TRBJ2-3|TRBD1|-
TGTGCCAGCAGTGGGACAGGGAGCCCCACAGATACGCAGTATTTT
CASSGTGSPTDTQYF
>TRBV10-3|TRBJ2-3|TRBD1|-
TGTGCCATCAGTGGGGACAGGAGCACAGATACGCAGTATTTT
CAISGDRSTDTQYF
>TRBV28|TRBJ2-5|-|-
TGTGCCAGCAGTTTAGCCACAGCCCAGTGGGAGCAGTACTTC
CASSLATAQWEQYF
>TRBV6-7|TRBJ2-7|TRBD2|-
TGTGCCAGCACACAACCGGGACTAGACCCTCACGAGCAGTACTTC
CASTQPGLDPHEQYF
>TRBV4-3|TRBJ2-1|-|-
TGCGCCAGCAGCCAAGATTTAATGGCGGCGGACCGATACAATGAGCAGTTCTTC
CASSQDLMAADRYNEQFF
>TRBV5-1|TRBJ1-4|-|once
TGCGCCAGCAGCTTGGTTTGGGGAAATGAAAAACTGTTTTTT
CASSLVWGNEKLFF
>TRBV7-2|TRBJ2-7|-|-
TGTGCCAGCAGCCCCACCCTCTCGGGGGAGCAGTACTTC
CASSPTLSGEQYF
>TRBV6-6|TRBJ2-7|TRBD1|-
TGTGCCAGCGTGGACAGGGGCTCCTACGAGCAGTACTTC
CASVDRGSYEQYF
>TRBV30|TRBJ1-1|-|-
TGTGCCTGGAGTTGGAGTCCGAACACTGAAGCTTTCTTT
CAWSWSPNTEAFF
>TRBV18|TRBJ2-2|-|-
TGTGCCAGCTCACCTTGGCAGGGTGGTAACACCGGGGAGCTGTTTTTT
CASSPWQGGNTGELFF
>TRBV11-2|TRBJ2-1|TRBD2|few
TGTGCCAGCAGCTTAGATATGAGCGGGAGTGTTCATGAGCAGTTCTTC
CASSLDMSGSVHEQFF
>TRBV27|TRBJ2-6|-|-
TGTGCCAGCAGTTTAGGCCCGAGCTCTGGGGCCAACGTCCTGACTTTC
CASSLGPSSGANVLTF
>TRBV5-6|TRBJ1-6|TRBD1|few
TGTGCCAGCAGCTGGGACAGGGATACTTCACCCCTCCACTTT
CASSWDRDTSPLHF
>TRBV5-4|TRBJ2-2|TRBD2|-
TGTGCCAGCAGCACCCGGGAGGCCAACACCGGGGAGCTGTTTTTT
CASSTREANTGELFF